Shown below are 27 T cell receptor beta chains from a single sample sequenced in a study of Tregs in tolerant kidney transplant recipients. Generated by immunoSEQ multiplex PCR, the TCRdb table keeps only in-frame clones and is missing some. The table records over 50,000 clones, 70% to 90% of them present only once. The input for sequencing was Tregs from blood, taken before the transplant. Receptors were obtained from a human donor who received a combined kidney and bone marrow transplant.

CDR3 DNA: TGCGCCAGCAGAAACGGGACTTACGGTACAAGCGCTGGGGCCAACGTCCTGACTTTC. Protein product: CASRNGTYGTSAGANVLTF. The chain is built from TRBV5-1 and TRBJ2-6, with a weak D call TRBD2 (6 bases). Trimming stripped 5 bases from V and 2 bases from J, with 23 bases between. The length of the CDR3 is 19 residues. Germline CDR1 and CDR2: SGHRS and YFSETQ.

The V and J genes are TRBV20-1 and TRBJ2-7; D not certain. Germline V gives CDR1 DFQATT, CDR2 SNEGSKA (reference sequence). This CDR3 contains 11 residues. V lost 6 bases to trimming and J lost 3 bases, with 9 bases between them. This CDR3 is CSARSGYEQYF. The DNA for the CDR3 is TGCAGTGCCCGAAGTGGCTACGAGCAGTACTTC.

The chain uses TRBV6-5 and TRBJ1-5; D gene uncertain. The CDR3 runs to 14 residues. Germline V gene data show CDR1 as MNHEY and CDR2 as SVGAGI. V lost 8 bases and J lost 6, with 17 bases in between. CDR3 region: CASRGAGKGQPQHF. CDR3 DNA sequence: TGTGCCAGCCGCGGTGCCGGGAAGGGTCAGCCCCAGCATTTT.

The rearrangement joins TRBV28 to TRBJ2-1; TRBD1 or TRBD2 may be the D gene (7 bases each). Germline V gives CDR1 MDHEN, CDR2 SYDVKM. The CDR3 loop spans 15 amino acids. V lost 7 bases to trimming and J lost 4 bases, with 17 bases between them. CDR3 DNA sequence: TGTGCCAGCACCCAGGGGGGGGCCCAATACAATGAGCAGTTCTTC. Translated, it gives CASTQGGAQYNEQFF.

The J gene is TRBJ2-3, the V gene TRBV10-1; 9 bases map to TRBD1. Germline CDR1 is WNHNN and CDR2 is SYGVQD (reference sequence). J gave up 1 base and V 6 bases, and 8 bases lay outside the gene matches. The CDR3 is 16 residues long. This CDR3 is CASSKTQGAGTDTQYF. The CDR3 region has the DNA TGCGCCAGCAGCAAAACACAGGGGGCTGGCACAGATACGCAGTATTTT.

The chain has TRBV28 and TRBJ2-3; a weak D match, TRBD2 (5 bases). The V gene lost 3 bases and the J gene lost 1 base, with 11 bases spanning the gap. CDR3 size: 15 residues. Germline V gives CDR1 MDHEN, CDR2 SYDVKM. This CDR3 reads CASSLGGLGTDTQYF. CDR3 nucleotides: TGTGCCAGCAGTTTGGGCGGGCTAGGCACAGATACGCAGTATTTT.

This clone was observed a single time. V usage is TRBV18 and J usage is TRBJ2-5, with TRBD1 matching 10 bases. The closer fit of TRBJ2-7 to the DNA end suggests the J call may be wrong. This CDR3 has 13 amino acids. Germline V gives CDR1 KGHSH, CDR2 LQKENI. The CDR3 is CASNLDRGYEQYF. The CDR3 DNA follows: TGTGCCAGTAACCTGGACAGGGGGTACGAGCAGTACTTC.

This clone has more than one count but fewer than ten. The gene calls are TRBV19 and TRBJ1-4, with D possibly TRBD1 on 5 matching bases. The CDR3 contains 13 residues. Trimming took off 4 bases at V and 7 bases at J, with 10 bases between the two ends. CDR1 and CDR2 (germline): LNHDA, SQIVND (reference sequence). The CDR3 region is CASSRDGIEKLFF. CDR3 nucleotides: TGTGCCAGTAGTAGGGACGGGATTGAAAAACTGTTTTTT.

This clone was observed a handful of times. This sequence joins TRBV11-2 and TRBJ2-3; 11 positions match TRBD2. Per the germline V gene, CDR1 is SGHAT and CDR2 is FQNNGV. V shed 4 bases and J 6 bases; nucleotides not matched to a gene: 9. This CDR3 has 16 amino acids. Here the CDR3 DNA reads TGTGCCAGCAGCTCGAATTTAGCGGGAGGGTTGGATACGCAGTATTTT. Amino acids: CASSSNLAGGLDTQYF.

The chain joins TRBV6-5 to TRBJ2-1, with TRBD1 matching over 9 bases. Trimming at V came to 2 bases and at J to 5 bases, leaving 7 bases not matched to a gene. The CDR3 length is 16 residues. CDR1 MNHEY and CDR2 SVGAGI come from the germline V gene. The CDR3 DNA reads TGTGCCAGCAGTTACGTTCTGGGACAGGGTGACAATGAGCAGTTCTTC. This sequence encodes CASSYVLGQGDNEQFF.

The chain combines TRBV18 with TRBJ1-1; D not certain. V dropped 6 bases and J dropped 0 bases, with 14 bases sitting between them. The CDR3 covers 15 residues. The V gene's germline CDR1 is KGHSH and CDR2 LQKENI. The DNA for the CDR3 is TGTGCCAGCTCCCAAGTTGGGCAAATGAACACTGAAGCTTTCTTT. This translates into CASSQVGQMNTEAFF.

A note on this clone: The sample holds other DNA sequences that translate to the same CDR3. The gene calls are TRBV9 and TRBJ1-2; no firm D call. The V end lost 1 base, the J end lost 2 bases, and 6 bases lay between the germline ends. Germline V CDR1 and CDR2: SGDLS, YYNGEE. CDR3 length: 13 residues. CDR3 nucleotide sequence: TGTGCCAGCAGCGTAACCGGAAACTATGGCTACACCTTC. The encoded protein is CASSVTGNYGYTF.

This chain connects TRBV6-1 to TRBJ2-5; D gene unclear. The J call may be mistaken, given a closer DNA end match to TRBJ2-7. Germline lookup yields CDR1 MNHNS and CDR2 SASEGT. The CDR3 sequence is 15 residues long. CDR3 in DNA: TGTGCCAGCAGTGAAGCGCCTAGAAGGTCCTACGAGCAGTACTTC. As protein: CASSEAPRRSYEQYF.

Remarks on this clone: Within the sample, other DNA sequences also encode this same CDR3. V is TRBV7-2 and J is TRBJ1-1; D remains ambiguous. Germline assignment: CDR1 SGHTA and CDR2 FQGNSA. The V and J ends lost 5 bases and 4 bases respectively, with 14 bases between them. This CDR3 comprises 14 residues. CDR3 protein: CASSPGSRRTEAFF. Written as DNA, the CDR3 is TGTGCCAGCAGCCCCGGATCTAGGCGCACTGAAGCTTTCTTT.

This chain connects TRBV21-1 to TRBJ2-7; the table calls TRBD1, which could not be checked here. TRBV21-1 is given as a pseudogene. The CDR3 loop spans 14 amino acids. This chain's CDR3 is CASSNAGQGIEQYF. The CDR3 DNA is TGTGCCAGCAGCAATGCGGGACAGGGGATCGAGCAGTACTTC.

The chain links TRBV6-6 to TRBJ2-7; TRBD1 agrees at 8 bases. Germline V lookup: CDR1 MNHNY, CDR2 SVGAGI (reference sequence). The CDR3 has 15 residues. Trimming took 2 bases from V and 7 from J; bases not matched to a gene: 10. The CDR3 protein is CASSYQLTGVVEQYF. The DNA of the CDR3 is TGTGCCAGCAGTTACCAGTTGACAGGGGTGGTAGAGCAGTACTTC.

The rearrangement joins TRBV5-6 to TRBJ2-7, with D possibly being TRBD1 or TRBD2 (5 bases each). Germline lookup yields CDR1 SGHDT and CDR2 YYEEEE. The CDR3 is made up of 15 amino acids. Trimming cost V 4 bases and J 3 bases, with 17 bases left between them. CDR3 sequence: CASSAPGTGYYEQYF. In DNA form, the CDR3 reads TGTGCCAGCAGCGCCCCCGGGACCGGTTACTACGAGCAGTACTTC. Using reference TRBV5-6 and TRBJ2-7 for the parts outside the CDR3, the full variable domain is DAGVTQSPTHLIKTRGQQVTLRCSPKSGHDTVSWYQQALGQGPQFIFQYYEEEERQRGNFPDRFSGHQFPNYSSELNVNALLLGDSALYLCASSAPGTGYYEQYFGPGTRLTVT.

This rearrangement joins TRBV6-5 to TRBJ1-2; D is unresolved. Germline-derived CDR1 and CDR2 are MNHEY and SVGAGI. Trimming removed 2 bases at V and 0 bases at J, with 4 bases between. The CDR3 consists of 13 residues. The DNA for the CDR3 is TGTGCCAGCAGTTACGACCCTAACTATGGCTACACCTTC. Translation: CASSYDPNYGYTF.

The chain is built from TRBV6-6 and TRBJ1-2; D not resolved. The CDR3 contains 15 residues. Looked up from germline, CDR1 is MNHNY and CDR2 is SVGAGI (reference sequence). Trimming removed 4 bases from V and 4 bases from J, with 16 bases in between. CDR3 sequence (DNA): TGTGCCAGCAGTTCCGCTATTAGGGTGGGCTATGGCTACACCTTC. It translates to CASSSAIRVGYGYTF.

This chain links TRBV5-1 with TRBJ1-3, with no clear D. V was shortened by 0 bases and J by 0 bases, with 4 bases between the two germline ends. Germline V gene data show CDR1 as SGHRS and CDR2 as YFSETQ. The CDR3 contains 14 residues. The CDR3 bases are TGCGCCAGCAGCTTGGACCTCTCTGGAAACACCATATATTTT. Translation: CASSLDLSGNTIYF.

On this clone: In the same sample, other DNA sequences code for this CDR3. The V call is TRBV19, the J call TRBJ2-1; D call uncertain. V lost 3 bases to trimming and J lost 8 bases, with 17 bases between them. The CDR3 runs to 15 residues. CDR1 is LNHDA, CDR2 SQIVND, per germline (reference sequence). The CDR3 region is CASSIRGSFRDEQFF. CDR3 DNA: TGTGCCAGTAGTATCCGTGGGTCCTTTAGGGATGAGCAGTTCTTC.

The rearrangement uses TRBV28 and TRBJ1-4; D may be TRBD1 (6 bases). V shed 5 bases and J shed 6 bases, with 16 bases lying between them. The CDR3 spans 15 residues. Germline-derived CDR1 and CDR2 are MDHEN and SYDVKM. In nucleotides, the CDR3 is TGTGCCAGCAGTGGGGCGGGAGGGGGACATGAAAAACTGTTTTTT. Translating it yields CASSGAGGGHEKLFF.

The chain couples TRBV7-8 to TRBJ1-2, with D maybe TRBD1 (6 bases). V dropped 1 base and J dropped 5 bases, with 11 bases sitting between them. This CDR3 region has 14 residues. Germline CDR1 and CDR2: SGHVS and FQNEAQ. CDR3 bases: TGTGCCAGCAGCTTAGGGGTTGGACAGTATGGCTACACCTTC. Translation gives CASSLGVGQYGYTF.

Only a few counts were recorded for this clone. The chain joins TRBV27 to TRBJ2-7; 10 bases agree with TRBD2. This CDR3 comprises 18 residues. The germline V gene has CDR1 MNHEY and CDR2 SMNVEV (reference sequence). The junction had 10 bases not matched to a gene; V was cut back by 0 bases and J by 2 bases. This CDR3 is CASSLSIRTSGNPYEQYF. In nucleotides, the CDR3 is TGTGCCAGCAGTTTATCGATACGGACTAGCGGCAACCCCTACGAGCAGTACTTC.

The V gene is TRBV29-1, the J gene TRBJ2-2; D assignment may be TRBD1 or TRBD2 (5 bases each). The ends were cut back, 3 bases at V and 6 bases at J, with 5 bases in the middle. The CDR3 is 11 residues long. Per germline, CDR1 SQVTM and CDR2 ANQGSEA. The DNA of the CDR3 is TGCAGCGTTGAGGGGGCCGGGGAGCTGTTTTTT. It codes for CSVEGAGELFF.

The chain combines TRBV5-1 with TRBJ2-5, with D possibly called TRBD1 or TRBD2 (5 bases each). With the DNA end fitting TRBJ2-7 better, the J assignment may be wrong. This CDR3 region has 14 residues. Germline V gene lookup returns CDR1 SGHRS and CDR2 YFSETQ. The CDR3 sequence: CASSRTGAHYEQYF. In DNA form, the CDR3 reads TGCGCCAGCAGCCGAACCGGGGCCCACTACGAGCAGTACTTC.

The chain is built from TRBV14 and TRBJ2-5, with no clear D. The CDR3 is 13 residues long. CDR1 is SGHDN and CDR2 is FVKESK in the germline V gene. Trimming shortened V by 4 bases and J by 9 bases, and 15 bases separated the two germline ends. This CDR3 reads CASSRDNGDAQYF. The CDR3 nucleotides are TGTGCCAGCAGCCGTGACAACGGTGATGCCCAGTACTTC.